The 25 T cell receptor beta chains given below trace back to one sample, sequenced in a study of T cell repertoires in cytomegalovirus infection. No cognate antigen is known for these TCRs. TCRdb re-derived calls from the reads in MiXCR, one entry per CDR3 protein. Of about 110,000 distinct CDR3 sequences in the sample, under 30% were seen once. The sample in question was CD8+ T cells from cultured PBMCs, obtained from culture after CMV antigen stimulation. These receptors were obtained from a human donor in good health (CMV status not recorded). Some clones in this sample may be carry-over from other donors' samples.

Regarding this clonotype: At one end the junction does not follow the germline gene, possibly because of a read error. V and J are TRBV6-5 and TRBJ1-3; TRBD1 might be the D (6 bases). The germline V gene has CDR1 MNHEY and CDR2 SVGAGI. The CDR3 has 16 amino acids. CDR3: CASRPGPGAGGNTVYF. CDR3 sequence (DNA): TGTGCCAGCAGGCCGGGGCCGGGGGCTGGCGGAAACACCGTATATTTT.

The V and J genes are TRBV28 and TRBJ1-5; weak D call: TRBD1 (5 bases). Germline assignment: CDR1 MDHEN and CDR2 SYDVKM. Trimming left V 5 bases short and J 4 bases short, with 15 bases between. This CDR3 contains 15 residues. The CDR3 bases are TGTGCCAGCAGTGATCTCGGGGCGGGGAATCAGCCCCAGCATTTT. Its translation: CASSDLGAGNQPQHF.

In this sample, this clonotype turned up a few times. The chain recombines TRBV28 with TRBJ2-2; D gene unclear. The CDR3 loop spans 13 amino acids. Germline assignment: CDR1 MDHEN and CDR2 SYDVKM. V was clipped by 1 base and J by 6 bases, with 6 bases between them. The CDR3 coding sequence is TGTGCCAGCAGTTTATTGCCCTCCGGGGAGCTGTTTTTT. This gives the protein CASSLLPSGELFF. Using reference TRBV28 and TRBJ2-2 for the parts outside the CDR3, the full variable domain is DVKVTQSSRYLVKRTGEKVFLECVQDMDHENMFWYRQDPGLGLRLIYFSYDVKMKEKGDIPEGYSVSREKKERFSLILESASTNQTSMYLCASSLLPSGELFFGEGSRLTVL.

This clonotype showed up just a few times. This chain connects TRBV9 to TRBJ2-1; D perhaps matches TRBD1 (5 bases). The V gene lost 0 bases and the J gene lost 7 bases, with 14 bases spanning the gap. This CDR3 region has 15 residues. The germline CDR1 and CDR2 sequences are SGDLS and YYNGEE. As DNA, the CDR3 is TGTGCCAGCAGCGTAGGGGCAGGGAATAGGAATGAGCAGTTCTTC. This gives the protein CASSVGAGNRNEQFF.

This clonotype came up a few times. The chain couples TRBV11-2 to TRBJ2-3; 7 nucleotides agree with TRBD1. V shed 6 bases and J 3 bases; nucleotides not matched to a gene: 6. Germline V gene data show CDR1 as SGHAT and CDR2 as FQNNGV. The CDR3 loop spans 14 amino acids. The CDR3 sequence: CASRDRSRTDTQYF. In DNA form, the CDR3 reads TGTGCCAGCAGGGACAGGAGCAGAACAGATACGCAGTATTTT.

This clonotype was counted between two and nine times. This chain links TRBV19 with TRBJ1-1, with D possibly matching TRBD1 (5 bases). There are 14 residues in the CDR3. V was shortened by 7 bases and J by 5 bases, with 17 bases between the two germline ends. Germline V gives CDR1 LNHDA, CDR2 SQIVND (reference sequence). CDR3 sequence (DNA): TGTGCCAGTATTCCGTTTGAGGGGTGGACTGAAGCTTTCTTT. Protein: CASIPFEGWTEAFF.

This clonotype was counted ten times or more. The V gene is TRBV7-9, the J gene TRBJ1-2, with D hard to call. V lost 0 bases and J lost 2, with 13 bases in between. Germline CDR1 and CDR2: SEHNR and FQNEAQ (reference sequence). The CDR3 runs to 16 residues. CDR3 residues: CASSLASGSLNYGYTF. In DNA, the CDR3 is TGTGCCAGCAGCTTAGCGTCGGGCAGCCTAAACTATGGCTACACCTTC.

This clonotype was detected ten times or more. The chain recombines TRBV27 with TRBJ2-1; 10 nucleotides agree with TRBD2. The CDR3 length is 16 residues. V was pared by 7 bases and J by 4 bases, with 10 bases of the junction left unmatched. Germline values: CDR1 MNHEY, CDR2 SMNVEV (reference sequence). Written as DNA, the CDR3 is TGTGCCAGCAACCCCCGGAGCGGGAGGGAGTACAATGAGCAGTTCTTC. Amino acid sequence: CASNPRSGREYNEQFF.

Many counts were recorded for this clonotype. The chain links TRBV12-3 or TRBV12-4 to TRBJ1-2; D might be TRBD1 (5 bases). The CDR3 loop spans 14 amino acids. Trimming shortened V by 3 bases and J by 4 bases, and 12 bases separated the two germline ends. The CDR3 DNA reads TGTGCCAGCAGTTTGGGGTATGGGGGCTATGGCTACACCTTC. It yields the protein CASSLGYGGYGYTF.

The chain couples TRBV20-1 to TRBJ1-2, with D possibly matching TRBD1 (5 bases). The length of the CDR3 is 15 residues. CDR1 is DFQATT, CDR2 SNEGSKA, per germline (reference sequence). V gave up 0 bases and J gave up 2 bases, with 13 bases separating them. The CDR3 is CSARDSDKENYGYTF. In DNA form, the CDR3 reads TGCAGTGCTAGAGACTCGGACAAGGAGAACTATGGCTACACCTTC.

V and J are TRBV19 and TRBJ1-4, with D perhaps matching TRBD1 (5 bases). Germline lookup yields CDR1 LNHDA and CDR2 SQIVND (reference sequence). V lost 3 bases to trimming and J lost 8 bases, with 13 bases between them. CDR3 length: 14 residues. CDR3 sequence: CASSMGGMHEKLFF. CDR3 nucleotides: TGTGCCAGTAGTATGGGGGGAATGCACGAAAAACTGTTTTTT.

Notes on this clonotype: At one end, the junction sequence differs from germline, possibly due to a read error. The V and J genes are TRBV5-3 and TRBJ1-1; TRBD1 might be the D (5 bases). TRBV5-3 is designated an ORF whose function remains uncertain. The CDR3 is made up of 17 amino acids. CDR3 residues: CASSLASGSTFNTEAFF. CDR3 nucleotide sequence: TGTGCCAGCAGCTTGGCGTCAGGGTCGACGTTTAACACTGAAGCTTTCTTT.

The genes are TRBV29-1 and TRBJ2-1, with D perhaps given as TRBD1 or TRBD2 (5 bases each). CDR1 SQVTM and CDR2 ANQGSEA come from the germline V gene. The CDR3 is 12 residues long. V dropped 4 bases and J dropped 5 bases, with 9 bases sitting between them. The CDR3 loop is CSVGDGNNEQFF. For the CDR3, the DNA is TGCAGCGTTGGGGACGGGAACAATGAGCAGTTCTTC.

This clonotype was observed a few times. The chain is built from TRBV6-1 and TRBJ2-2, with 9 bases lining up with TRBD2. The junction had 1 base not matched to a gene; V was cut back by 3 bases and J by 5 bases. This CDR3 is built from 14 residues. In germline, CDR1 is MNHNS, CDR2 SASEGT. The CDR3 DNA reads TGTGCCAGCAGTGACGCGGGGGGGACCGGGGAGCTGTTTTTT. Translating gives CASSDAGGTGELFF.

The genes are TRBV4-2 and TRBJ1-1; D is ambiguous. The CDR3 runs to 16 residues. The V gene's germline CDR1 is LGHNA and CDR2 YNFKEQ. Trimming removed 0 bases at V and 0 bases at J, with 11 bases between. The DNA for the CDR3 is TGTGCCAGCAGCCAAGATGTAACGGCTATGAACACTGAAGCTTTCTTT. Its translation is CASSQDVTAMNTEAFF.

V and J are TRBV12-3 or TRBV12-4 and TRBJ2-3; tentatively, D is TRBD2 (6 bases). This CDR3 region has 17 residues. Trimming took off 3 bases at V and 1 base at J, with 17 bases between the two ends. The CDR3 DNA reads as TGTGCCAGCAGTTTCATACTGCAGACTAGTCGCACAGATACGCAGTATTTT. Protein: CASSFILQTSRTDTQYF.

The chain recombines TRBV5-1 with TRBJ2-7; D is ambiguous. Germline V CDR1 and CDR2: SGHRS, YFSETQ. The CDR3 length is 14 residues. Trimming took 0 bases from V and 2 from J, leaving 9 bases between them. For the CDR3, the DNA is TGCGCCAGCAGCTTGGCGGGCGGTACCTACGAGCAGTACTTC. Its translation is CASSLAGGTYEQYF.

This chain connects TRBV12-3 or TRBV12-4 to TRBJ1-4, with TRBD1 identical over 9 bases. The trim removed 5 bases at V and 8 bases at J, leaving 6 bases unmatched. The length of the CDR3 is 14 residues. CDR3 bases: TGTGCCAGCAGTCCGGGACAGGGCTACGAAAAACTGTTTTTT. Encoded protein: CASSPGQGYEKLFF.

In this sample, this clonotype turned up a few times. The V gene is TRBV19, the J gene TRBJ1-2; 10 bases map to TRBD1. Per the germline V gene, CDR1 is LNHDA and CDR2 is SQIVND (reference sequence). The CDR3 spans 13 residues. V trimming: 6 bases; J trimming: 6 bases; junction bases outside the gene matches: 4. The CDR3 sequence is CASSQGQGNGYTF. The CDR3 coding sequence is TGTGCCAGTAGCCAGGGACAGGGGAATGGCTACACCTTC.

The chain recombines TRBV27 with TRBJ2-2; no clear D gene. The V gene's germline CDR1 is MNHEY and CDR2 SMNVEV (reference sequence). V was trimmed by 0 bases and J by 1 base, leaving 3 bases between them. This CDR3 region has 14 residues. This CDR3 reads CASSLSGNTGELFF. The CDR3 region has the DNA TGTGCCAGCAGTTTATCGGGGAACACCGGGGAGCTGTTTTTT.

The chain employs TRBV20-1 and TRBJ2-1; D is perhaps TRBD1 or TRBD2 (6 bases each). Germline V gene lookup returns CDR1 DFQATT and CDR2 SNEGSKA (reference sequence). The CDR3 runs to 15 residues. The ends were cut back, 6 bases at V and 2 bases at J, with 17 bases in the middle. DNA for the CDR3: TGCAGTGCCTATCCGGGGGCCTTTGCCTACAATGAGCAGTTCTTC. Protein: CSAYPGAFAYNEQFF.

The sample holds a few counts of this clonotype. V and J are TRBV11-2 and TRBJ2-1, with D maybe TRBD2 (7 bases). CDR3 size: 15 residues. Trimming took 1 base from V and 8 from J, leaving 15 bases between them. The germline gives CDR1 SGHAT, CDR2 FQNNGV. The CDR3 nucleotides are TGTGCCAGCAGCTTAGTACGGGGGGCATTCCATGAGCAGTTCTTC. Its protein is CASSLVRGAFHEQFF.

This chain joins TRBV20-1 and TRBJ1-1, with D possibly TRBD1 on 6 matching bases. V was trimmed by 4 bases and J by 1 base, leaving 19 bases between them. CDR3 length equals 16 residues. Germline assignment: CDR1 DFQATT and CDR2 SNEGSKA (reference sequence). CDR3 bases: TGCAGTGCTAACAGCGCTAGACAGGACTCGAACACTGAAGCTTTCTTT. It is translated as CSANSARQDSNTEAFF.

V gene TRBV7-9 combines with J gene TRBJ1-1; D unresolved. Germline CDR1 and CDR2: SEHNR and FQNEAQ (reference sequence). The CDR3 has 14 amino acids. The ends were cut back, 2 bases at V and 2 bases at J, with 9 bases in the middle. The CDR3 spells CASSLYGLNTEAFF. DNA of the CDR3: TGTGCCAGCAGCTTATACGGTCTTAACACTGAAGCTTTCTTT.

V usage is TRBV20-1 and J usage is TRBJ2-7; 7 nucleotides match TRBD1. The V and J ends lost 3 bases and 6 bases, in that order; junction bases with no gene match: 2. The CDR3 runs to 11 residues. Looked up from germline, CDR1 is DFQATT and CDR2 is SNEGSKA (reference sequence). CDR3 sequence reads: CSARGDSEQYF. For the CDR3, the DNA is TGCAGTGCTAGGGGGGACAGCGAGCAGTACTTC.